The 22 T cell receptor beta chains reported below all come from one sample, sequenced in a study of Tregs in tolerant kidney transplant recipients. Sequenced by immunoSEQ multiplex PCR; TCRdb stores in-frame clones only, minus some. This sample's table has thousands of clones. These receptors' targets are unknown. FACS sorting followed a 6-day coculture of CFSE-labeled recipient PBMCs with irradiated graft donor PBMCs. The sequences come from CD8+ T cells from blood cultured with allogeneic cells, collected before the transplant. Receptor source: a human patient who received a combined kidney and bone marrow transplant.

About this clone: Read coverage stops 3 residues before the CDR3 terminus; the germline J gene supplies the remainder. V and J are TRBV2 and TRBJ1-2; 8 bases fit TRBD1. This CDR3 has 14 residues. The germline V gene encodes CDR1 SNHLY and CDR2 FYNNEI. V lost 7 bases to trimming and J lost 4 bases; unmatched junction nucleotides: 8. CDR3 amino acids: CASTGPGGIYGYTF. CDR3 DNA (partial): TGTGCCAGCACGGGGCCAGGGGGCATCTATGGC.

Remarks on this clone: The read halts 3 residues ahead of the CDR3 end, with the missing end drawn from the germline J gene. The chain is built from TRBV5-1 and TRBJ2-1; 9 positions agree with TRBD1. The germline V gene encodes CDR1 SGHRS and CDR2 YFSETQ. Unmatched junction bases numbered 0, after V lost 0 bases and J lost 5 bases. The CDR3 extends over 14 amino acids. The CDR3 reads CASSLDRGHNEQFF. CDR3 DNA (partial): TGCGCCAGCAGCTTGGACAGGGGGCACAATGAG. The full variable domain, in which reference TRBV5-1 and TRBJ2-1 provide the parts outside the CDR3, is KAGVTQTPRYLIKTRGQQVTLSCSPISGHRSVSWYQQTPGQGLQFLFEYFSETQRNKGNFPGRFSGRQFSNSRSEMNVSTLELGDSALYLCASSLDRGHNEQFFGPGTRLTVL.

Note on this clone: The CDR3 end is not reached by the read, which stops 3 residues before it; the germline J gene fills it in. V and J are TRBV27 and TRBJ2-7; 9 bases line up with TRBD1. The CDR3 has 15 residues. Trimming took 4 bases from V and 3 from J; bases not matched to a gene: 7. The germline V gene has CDR1 MNHEY and CDR2 SMNVEV (reference sequence). The CDR3 reads CASSSPGQGFYEQYF. The CDR3 bases that were read are TGTGCCAGCAGTTCGCCGGGACAGGGTTTCTACGAG.

Note on this clone: The read falls 3 residues short of the CDR3 end, and the missing part is taken from the germline J gene. This chain links TRBV3-1 (or the pseudogene TRBV3-2) with TRBJ2-1, with D possibly being TRBD2 (6 bases). The germline gives CDR1 LGHDT, CDR2 YNNKEL (reference sequence). Trimming removed 3 bases at V and 5 bases at J, with 29 bases between. The CDR3 is made up of 20 amino acids. The CDR3 is CASSQTHRDSQQAIHNEQFF. Incomplete CDR3 DNA: TGTGCCAGCAGCCAGACACACCGGGACTCCCAACAGGCTATCCACAATGAG.

Considering frequency, this clone is medium-sized. The read comes to an end 3 residues before the CDR3 does, leaving the germline J gene to fill in the end. V gene TRBV13 combines with J gene TRBJ1-1, with D possibly being TRBD1 (6 bases). V shed 5 bases and J shed 6 bases, with 28 bases lying between them. Germline V CDR1 and CDR2: PRHDT, FYEKMQ (reference sequence). CDR3 length equals 18 residues. The CDR3 here is CASSPRGELGALGSEAFF. The CDR3 DNA, read in part, is TGTGCCAGCAGCCCGCGAGGAGAGTTGGGGGCGCTCGGGTCTGAA.

Remarks on this clone: Read data end 3 residues before the CDR3 end; the end is taken from the germline J gene. The chain carries TRBV6-4 and TRBJ2-7, with 8 positions matching TRBD2. Germline lookup yields CDR1 MRHNA and CDR2 SNTAGT. With V trimmed by 0 bases and J by 6 bases, 7 bases remained unmatched. The CDR3 is 15 amino acids. CDR3 DNA, as far as it was read: TGTGCCAGCAGTGACTCCTGGCGGGGGGCCGTCGAG. Translating it yields CASSDSWRGAVE. The entire CDR3 protein reads CASSDSWRGAVEQYF.

According to its frequency, this clone is medium-sized (0.01 to 0.1%). The observed sequence ends 3 residues before the CDR3 terminus, with the missing tail filled in from the germline J gene. This chain joins TRBV11-2 and TRBJ2-7; D gene uncertain. The ends were cut back, 0 bases at V and 2 bases at J, with 2 bases in the middle. Germline V lookup: CDR1 SGHAT, CDR2 FQNNGV. This CDR3 region has 12 residues. Incomplete CDR3 DNA: TGTGCCAGCAGCTTAGACACCTACGAG. This translates into CASSLDTYE. The CDR3, in full, reads CASSLDTYEQYF.

On this clone: From the germline J gene comes the end of the CDR3, since the read stops 3 residues before it. J is TRBJ2-3 and V is TRBV10-1; the match to TRBD2 covers 7 bases. The CDR3 loop spans 15 amino acids. The V and J ends lost 2 bases and 2 bases, in that order; junction bases with no gene match: 4. The germline gives CDR1 WNHNN, CDR2 SYGVQD (reference sequence). The CDR3 protein is CASSEEAGVTDTQYF. The covered CDR3 bases are TGCGCCAGCAGTGAGGAGGCGGGAGTCACAGATACG.

Considering frequency, this clone is medium-sized. One end of the junction fails to match germline, which may point to a read error. The CDR3 extends 3 residues past the end of the read, so its final part is completed from the germline J gene. V gene TRBV4-2 combines with J gene TRBJ1-2; D gene ambiguous. Germline loops: CDR1 LGHNA, CDR2 YNFKEQ. The CDR3 loop spans 15 amino acids. The CDR3 bases that were read are TGCGCCAGCAGCCAAGATAGGGCAACTAACTATGGC. Translated: CASSQDRATNYG. In full, the CDR3 reads CASSQDRATNYGYTF.

This clone is called medium-sized (0.01 to 0.1%) based on its frequency. From the germline J gene comes the end of the CDR3, since the read stops 3 residues before it. The chain recombines TRBV20-1 with TRBJ2-1; 10 bases are a match to TRBD2. The V gene's germline CDR1 is DFQATT and CDR2 SNEGSKA (reference sequence). This CDR3 contains 16 residues. The trim removed 4 bases at V and 4 bases at J, leaving 10 bases unmatched. Partial CDR3 DNA: TGCAGTGCTACCCCTTACGGACTAGCGGCTTACAATGAG. It yields the protein CSATPYGLAAYNE. The whole CDR3 sequence is CSATPYGLAAYNEQFF.

This clone is labeled medium-sized based on frequency. The observed sequence ends 3 residues before the CDR3 terminus, with the missing tail filled in from the germline J gene. The rearrangement links TRBV14 to TRBJ2-7; 7 nucleotides match TRBD1. Germline CDR1 SGHDN, CDR2 FVKESK. This CDR3 has 15 amino acids. The trim removed 1 base at V and 0 bases at J, leaving 3 bases unmatched. The CDR3 loop is CASSQVQGSSYEQYF. The sequenced CDR3 bases are TGTGCCAGCAGCCAAGTACAGGGGAGCTCCTACGAG. The full variable domain, in which reference TRBV14 and TRBJ2-7 provide the parts outside the CDR3, is EAGVTQFPSHSVIEKGQTVTLRCDPISGHDNLYWYRRVMGKEIKFLLHFVKESKQDESGMPNNRFLAERTGGTYSTLKVQPAELEDSGVYFCASSQVQGSSYEQYFGPGTRLTVT.

Turning to this clone: The sequence runs out 3 residues before the end of the CDR3; the remainder is reconstructed from the germline J gene. The chain combines TRBV19 with TRBJ2-7; 11 bases are shared with TRBD1. The germline V gene has CDR1 LNHDA and CDR2 SQIVND (reference sequence). V shed 3 bases, J shed 3 bases, and the junction held 1 base outside the gene matches. The CDR3 covers 14 residues. Here the CDR3 reads CASSMGTGGYEQYF. The CDR3 DNA, read in part, is TGTGCCAGTAGTATGGGGACAGGGGGCTACGAG.

On this clone: The CDR3 end lies 3 residues beyond the end of the read and is filled in from the germline J gene. The chain joins TRBV11-2 to TRBJ2-3; maybe TRBD1 (5 bases). This CDR3 has 15 residues. Germline V CDR1 and CDR2: SGHAT, FQNNGV. V lost 5 bases to trimming and J lost 5 bases, with 17 bases between them. The sequenced CDR3 bases are TGTGCCAGCAGCGAAAATACAGGTTTTAAAGATACG. Encoded protein: CASSENTGFKDT. The whole CDR3 protein is CASSENTGFKDTQYF. The full variable domain, rest sourced from reference TRBV11-2 and TRBJ2-3, is EAGVAQSPRYKIIEKRQSVAFWCNPISGHATLYWYQQILGQGPKLLIQFQNNGVVDDSQLPKDRFSAERLKGVDSTLKIQPAKLEDSAVYLCASSENTGFKDTQYFGPGTRLTVL.

Points on this clone: The read ends 3 residues early relative to the CDR3; the germline J gene fills the gap. The gene calls are TRBV19 and TRBJ2-3; D is unclear. Germline V gene sequence: CDR1 LNHDA, CDR2 SQIVND (reference sequence). There are 12 residues in the CDR3. The V gene lost 1 base and the J gene lost 5 bases, with 4 bases spanning the gap. The CDR3 sequence is CASSIGLDTQYF. CDR3 DNA, as far as it was read: TGTGCCAGTAGTATAGGACTAGATACG.

With respect to this clone: The read ends 3 residues shy of where the CDR3 ends; the end is completed using the germline J gene. This sequence joins TRBV20-1 and TRBJ2-7; 13 bases line up with TRBD2. V trimming: 1 base; J trimming: 5 bases; junction bases outside the gene matches: 2. The CDR3 spans 14 residues. The germline gives CDR1 DFQATT, CDR2 SNEGSKA (reference sequence). CDR3: CSARGTSGSHEQYF. Partial CDR3 DNA: TGCAGTGCTAGAGGGACTAGCGGGAGCCACGAG.

Details on this clone: The CDR3 end falls 3 residues outside the read, so it is completed with the germline J gene. The chain is built from TRBV19 and TRBJ2-7, with TRBD1 matching over 12 bases. V lost 7 bases to trimming and J lost 4 bases; unmatched junction nucleotides: 5. Germline V CDR1 and CDR2: LNHDA, SQIVND (reference sequence). The CDR3 is made up of 14 amino acids. Here the CDR3 reads CASTPGQGAYEQYF. The part of the CDR3 DNA that was read is TGTGCCAGTACCCCGGGACAGGGGGCTTACGAG.

In terms of frequency, this clone is medium-sized. The read falls 3 residues short of the CDR3 end, and the missing part is taken from the germline J gene. The J gene is TRBJ1-2, the V gene TRBV7-9; TRBD1 matches at 10 bases. The CDR3 runs to 13 residues. The germline V gene has CDR1 SEHNR and CDR2 FQNEAQ (reference sequence). The CDR3 region is CASSFGTGVGYTF. The sequenced CDR3 bases are TGTGCCAGCAGCTTTGGGACAGGGGTCGGC.

Note on this clone: A read error may account for a junction end that differs from germline. The CDR3 extends 3 residues past the end of the read, so its final part is completed from the germline J gene. J is TRBJ2-3 and V is TRBV18; D unclear. This CDR3 comprises 16 residues. CDR1 and CDR2 from the germline V gene are KGHSH and LQKENI. This CDR3 reads CASPPKTETSRDTQYF. CDR3 DNA, as far as it was read: TGTGCCAGCCCACCGAAGACCGAAACGAGCAGGGATACG.

This clone is called large based on its frequency. The read comes to an end 3 residues before the CDR3 does, leaving the germline J gene to fill in the end. The J gene is TRBJ1-2, the V gene TRBV18; tentative D call: TRBD1 (6 bases). V was trimmed by 3 bases and J by 6 bases, leaving 20 bases between them. CDR3 length equals 16 residues. CDR1 and CDR2 (germline): KGHSH, LQKENI. Partial CDR3 DNA: TGTGCCAGCTCACCCTTCGCAGGGGCGCATCAGGATGGC. Encoded protein: CASSPFAGAHQDG. The entire CDR3 protein reads CASSPFAGAHQDGYTF.

Regarding this clone: The sequence runs out 3 residues before the end of the CDR3; the remainder is reconstructed from the germline J gene. V gene TRBV2 combines with J gene TRBJ2-1, with D maybe TRBD2 (5 bases). CDR3 length: 17 amino acids. The V gene's germline CDR1 is SNHLY and CDR2 FYNNEI. Deletions cut 7 bases from V and 1 base from J, with 20 bases between. CDR3 DNA (partial): TGTGCCAGCACGCCATCCCCCGGAAGCGGATCCTACAATGAG. It specifies CASTPSPGSGSYNE. The entire CDR3 sequence reads CASTPSPGSGSYNEQFF.

This clone counts as medium-sized by frequency. The observed sequence ends 3 residues before the CDR3 terminus, with the missing tail filled in from the germline J gene. The V and J genes are TRBV2 and TRBJ2-3; 7 bases line up with TRBD1. The CDR3 has 15 amino acids. The junction had 7 bases not matched to a gene; V was cut back by 7 bases and J by 0 bases. Per germline, CDR1 SNHLY and CDR2 FYNNEI. Incomplete CDR3 DNA: TGTGCCAGCAAAAGGGACAGCCTTAGCACAGATACG. Encoded protein: CASKRDSLSTDT. The whole CDR3 protein reads CASKRDSLSTDTQYF.

With regard to this clone: Read sequence stops 3 residues before the CDR3 end, and the germline J gene provides the missing end. The chain joins TRBV7-6 to TRBJ2-7; 11 bases map to TRBD1. Germline-derived CDR1 and CDR2 are SGHVS and FNYEAQ. CDR3 size: 15 residues. The trim removed 5 bases at V and 2 bases at J, leaving 5 bases unmatched. The CDR3 bases that were read are TGTGCCAGCAGCCCAGGGACAGGGGGGCCCTACGAG. The encoded protein is CASSPGTGGPYE. The whole CDR3 protein is CASSPGTGGPYEQYF.